Sequencing of this TCR beta chain was carried out in a study of control samples from healthy donors and cancer patients. The assay was immunoSEQ multiplex PCR, and TCRdb's table has in-frame clones only and misses some. The data show tens of thousands of clones, with approximately 90% seen just once and under 2% held by the top ten. The CDR3 covers 15 residues. Germline CDR1 and CDR2: SGHDN and FVKESK. V trimming: 7 bases; J trimming: 10 bases; junction bases outside the gene matches: 14. This receptor was taken from a woman aged 60-70 years with head and neck cancer. The specimen sequenced was PBMCs. The rearrangement links TRBV14 to TRBJ2-1, with 9 bases matching TRBD2. The DNA for the CDR3 is TGTGCCAGCATCACTATAGCGGGAGTGGTTAAGGAGCAGTTCTTC. It specifies CASITIAGVVKEQFF.